This T cell receptor (beta chain) was sequenced for a study of response to subunit inactivated influenza vaccine. Findings of the study overall: Each seasonal flu vaccination may recruit only limited new T cells, authors suggested.

TCRdb independently ran MiXCR on the RT-PCR reads; one entry per CDR3 protein. This sample has about 160,000 distinct CDR3 sequences, with under 13% found just once. Turning to this clonotype: The antigen remains unidentified.

The CDR3 contains 14 residues. CDR1 and CDR2 (germline): KGHSH, LQKENI. With V trimmed by 2 bases and J by 3 bases, 1 base remained unmatched. This clonotype was obtained from a man aged 50 to 60 who received an inactivated influenza vaccine. Sequencing used non-naive T cells sorted from PBMCs, obtained more than 35 days after vaccination. The gene calls are TRBV18 and TRBJ2-7; 10 bases line up with TRBD1. The CDR3, as DNA: TGTGCCAGCTCACCAGGGACAGGGGTCTACGAGCAGTACTTC. This encodes CASSPGTGVYEQYF.